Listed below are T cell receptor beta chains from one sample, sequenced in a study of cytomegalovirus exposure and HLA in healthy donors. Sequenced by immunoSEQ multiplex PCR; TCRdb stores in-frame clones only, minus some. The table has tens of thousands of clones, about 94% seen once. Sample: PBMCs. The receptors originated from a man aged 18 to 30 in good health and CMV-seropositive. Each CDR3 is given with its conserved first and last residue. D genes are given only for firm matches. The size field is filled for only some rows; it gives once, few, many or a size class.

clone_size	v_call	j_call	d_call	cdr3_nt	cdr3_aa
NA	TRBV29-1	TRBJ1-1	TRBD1	TGCAGCGCCAGGGGGCGCCGCACTGAAGCTTTCTTT	CSARGRRTEAFF
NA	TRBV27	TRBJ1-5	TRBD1	TGTGCCAGCAGTACGGGACAGGGAGGGAGCAATCAGCCCCAGCATTTT	CASSTGQGGSNQPQHF
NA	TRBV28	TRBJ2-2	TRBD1	TGTGCCAGCAGTTTGGGCGGACAGGGTGGAGCCGGGGAGCTGTTTTTT	CASSLGGQGGAGELFF
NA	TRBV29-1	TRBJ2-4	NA	TGCAGCGTTGCGGGGGTGGGGGAAAACATTCAGTACTTC	CSVAGVGENIQYF
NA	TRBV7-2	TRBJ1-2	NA	TGTGCCAGCCACCTGGGGGAGGGCGGCATCTATGGCTACACCTTC	CASHLGEGGIYGYTF
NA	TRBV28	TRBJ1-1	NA	TGTGCCAGCAGTGCCCTGACAGGTATGAACACTGAAGCTTTCTTT	CASSALTGMNTEAFF
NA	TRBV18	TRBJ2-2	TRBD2	TGTGCCAGCTCACCTTTTAGCGGGCAGAACACCGGGGAGCTGTTTTTT	CASSPFSGQNTGELFF
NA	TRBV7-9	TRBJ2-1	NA	TGTGCCAGCAGCCACATTCATAACAATGAGCAGTTCTTC	CASSHIHNNEQFF
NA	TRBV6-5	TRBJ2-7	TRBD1	TGTGCCAGCAGTCCAAGGACAGGGGACGAGCAGTACTTC	CASSPRTGDEQYF
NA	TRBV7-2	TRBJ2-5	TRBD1	TGTGCCAGCAGCCACCACCGGACAGGGGGCGTAGAGACCCAGTACTTC	CASSHHRTGGVETQYF
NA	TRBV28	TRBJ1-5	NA	TGTGCCAGCAGTTCAGAGACAGACAATCAGCCCCAGCATTTT	CASSSETDNQPQHF
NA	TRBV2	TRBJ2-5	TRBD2	TGTGCCAGCAGCGGGACTAGCGTTACACAAGAGACCCAGTACTTC	CASSGTSVTQETQYF
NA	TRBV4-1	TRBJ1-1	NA	TGCGCCAGCAGCCAAGATCTTTGGGGGGTGAGCGGGCGGACTGAAGCTTTCTTT	CASSQDLWGVSGRTEAFF
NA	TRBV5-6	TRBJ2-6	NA	TGTGCCAGCCTTCGCCGTAGCTCTGGGGCCAACGTCCTGACTTTC	CASLRRSSGANVLTF
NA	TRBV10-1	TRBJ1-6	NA	TGCGCCAGCCCAGTGGGCGAAAATACACCCCTCCACTTT	CASPVGENTPLHF
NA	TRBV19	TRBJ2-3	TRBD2	TGTGCCAGTAGTTTTGGTAGCGGGGGCACAGATACGCAGTATTTT	CASSFGSGGTDTQYF
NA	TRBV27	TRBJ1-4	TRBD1	TGTGCCAGCTGTAACCTTTTCCCGCAGGGGGCGTTACGTGGGAAACTGTTTTTT	CASCNLFPQGALRGKLFF
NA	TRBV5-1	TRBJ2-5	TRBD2	TGCGCCAGCAGCTTGGGGAGCCTAGCGGGAGACCCGGGAGAGACCCAGTACTTC	CASSLGSLAGDPGETQYF
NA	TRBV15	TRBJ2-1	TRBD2	TGTGCCACCAGCAGAGGCCGGACTAGCGGGCAAAATGAGCAGTTCTTC	CATSRGRTSGQNEQFF
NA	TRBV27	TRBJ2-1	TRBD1	TGTGCCAGCAGTTTATTGGGGGACAGACAATTCTTC	CASSLLGDRQFF
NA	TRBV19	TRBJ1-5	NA	TGTGCCAGTAGTCTTACGCTGGACAGTTATAGCAATCAGCCCCAGCATTTT	CASSLTLDSYSNQPQHF
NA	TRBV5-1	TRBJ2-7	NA	TGCGCCAGCAGCTTGGATCCAGACGAGCAGTACTTC	CASSLDPDEQYF
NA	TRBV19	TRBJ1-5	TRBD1	TGTGCCACTAAGGACAGGACACAACAGCCCCAGCATTTT	CATKDRTQQPQHF
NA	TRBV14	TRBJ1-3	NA	TGTGCCAGCAGCCCACGCGGGCAGGTCTCTGGAAACACCATATATTTT	CASSPRGQVSGNTIYF
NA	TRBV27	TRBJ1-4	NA	TGTGCCAGCAGTTTATCGATCCCAACAGGGAATTGGAATGAAAAACTGTTTTTT	CASSLSIPTGNWNEKLFF
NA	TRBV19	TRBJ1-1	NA	TGTGCCAGTAGTATCAGGGAGAACACTGAAGCTTTCTTT	CASSIRENTEAFF
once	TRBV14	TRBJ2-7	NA	TGTGCCAGCAGCCGTAATCATGGGTGGAGCGAGCAGTACTTC	CASSRNHGWSEQYF
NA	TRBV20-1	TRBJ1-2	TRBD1	TGCATACCGGGACAGAACTATGGCTACACCTTC	CIPGQNYGYTF